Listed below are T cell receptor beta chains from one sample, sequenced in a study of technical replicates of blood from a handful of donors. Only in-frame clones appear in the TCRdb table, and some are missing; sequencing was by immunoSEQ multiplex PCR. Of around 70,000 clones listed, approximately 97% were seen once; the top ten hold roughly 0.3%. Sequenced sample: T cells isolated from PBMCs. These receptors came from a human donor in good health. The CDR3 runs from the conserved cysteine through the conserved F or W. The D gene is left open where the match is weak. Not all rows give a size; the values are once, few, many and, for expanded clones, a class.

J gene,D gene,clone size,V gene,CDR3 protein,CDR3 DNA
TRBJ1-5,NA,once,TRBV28,CASTEDRFFSNQPQHF,TGTGCCAGCACCGAAGACAGGTTCTTTAGCAATCAGCCCCAGCATTTT
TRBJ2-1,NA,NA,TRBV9,CASSVWGLESSYNEQFF,TGTGCCAGCAGCGTTTGGGGACTTGAAAGCTCCTACAATGAGCAGTTCTTC
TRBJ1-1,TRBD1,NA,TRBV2,CARGTGSTEAFF,TGTGCCAGGGGGACAGGGAGCACTGAAGCTTTCTTT
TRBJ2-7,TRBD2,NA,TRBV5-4,CASSLDLAGGFYEQYF,TGTGCCAGCAGCTTGGATCTAGCGGGAGGTTTCTACGAGCAGTACTTC
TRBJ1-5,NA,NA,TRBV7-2,CASSSTGQPQHF,TGTGCCAGCAGCTCTACAGGGCAGCCCCAGCATTTT
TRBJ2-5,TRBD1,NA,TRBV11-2,CASSLEDRGFQETQYF,TGTGCCAGCAGCTTAGAGGACAGGGGGTTCCAAGAGACCCAGTACTTC
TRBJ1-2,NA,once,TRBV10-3,CAISALPRGGDYGYTF,TGTGCCATCAGTGCACTCCCTAGAGGAGGGGACTATGGCTACACCTTC
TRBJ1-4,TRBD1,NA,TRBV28,CASSLYRGEPNEKLFF,TGTGCCAGCAGTTTATACAGGGGAGAGCCTAATGAAAAACTGTTTTTT
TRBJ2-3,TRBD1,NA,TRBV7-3,CASSWTGGTDTQYF,TGTGCCAGCAGCTGGACAGGGGGAACAGATACGCAGTATTTT
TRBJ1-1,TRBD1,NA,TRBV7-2,CASSLDRGYTEAFF,TGTGCCAGCAGCTTGGACAGGGGTTACACTGAAGCTTTCTTT
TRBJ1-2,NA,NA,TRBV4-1,CASSQGGGYTF,TGCGCCAGCAGCCAAGGGGGCGGCTACACCTTC
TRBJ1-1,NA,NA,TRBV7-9,CASSPGGAEAFF,TGTGCCAGCAGCCCGGGGGGTGCTGAAGCTTTCTTT
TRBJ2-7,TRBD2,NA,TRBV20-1,CSALGLNEQYF,TGCAGTGCTCTGGGACTAAACGAGCAGTACTTC
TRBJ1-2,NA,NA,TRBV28,CASSLSGLIYGYTF,TGTGCCAGCAGCCTCAGTGGGCTCATCTATGGCTACACCTTC
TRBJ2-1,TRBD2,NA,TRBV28,CASSFRFEREEYNEQFF,TGTGCCAGCAGTTTTAGGTTCGAGCGGGAGGAGTACAATGAGCAGTTCTTC